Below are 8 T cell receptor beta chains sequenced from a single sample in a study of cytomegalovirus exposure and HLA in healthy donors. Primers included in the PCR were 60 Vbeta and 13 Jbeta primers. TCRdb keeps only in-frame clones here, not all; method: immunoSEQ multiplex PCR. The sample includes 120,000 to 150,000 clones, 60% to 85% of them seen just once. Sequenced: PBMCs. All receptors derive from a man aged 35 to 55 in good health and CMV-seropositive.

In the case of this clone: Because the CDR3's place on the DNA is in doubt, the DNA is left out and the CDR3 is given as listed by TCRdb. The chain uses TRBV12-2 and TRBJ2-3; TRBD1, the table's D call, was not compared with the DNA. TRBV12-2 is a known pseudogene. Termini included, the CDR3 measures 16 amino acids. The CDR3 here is CASRLVGTGATDTQYF.

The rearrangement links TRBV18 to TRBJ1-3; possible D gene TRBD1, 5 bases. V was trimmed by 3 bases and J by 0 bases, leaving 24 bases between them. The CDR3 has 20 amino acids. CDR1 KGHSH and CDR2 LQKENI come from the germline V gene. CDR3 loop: CASSPIFVLGGDLSGNTIYF. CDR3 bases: TGTGCCAGCTCACCGATTTTTGTTCTAGGAGGGGACCTCTCTGGAAACACCATATATTTT.

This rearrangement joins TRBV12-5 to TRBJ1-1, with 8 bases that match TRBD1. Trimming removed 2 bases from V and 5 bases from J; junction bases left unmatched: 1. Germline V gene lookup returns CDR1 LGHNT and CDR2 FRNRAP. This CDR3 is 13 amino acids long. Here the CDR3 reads CASGLTGGTEAFF. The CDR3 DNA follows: TGTGCTAGTGGTTTGACAGGGGGGACTGAAGCTTTCTTT.

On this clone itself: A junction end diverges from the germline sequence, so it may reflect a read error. CDR3 nucleotides: TGTGCCAGCGCACGATTACTGGGACAGGGCACGGAATTTAACTATGGCCACACCTTC. Translating it yields CASARLLGQGTEFNYGHTF. The V call is TRBV5-4, the J call TRBJ1-2; 9 bases map to TRBD1. The CDR3 totals 19 residues. Germline CDR1 is SGHNT and CDR2 is YYREEE (reference sequence).

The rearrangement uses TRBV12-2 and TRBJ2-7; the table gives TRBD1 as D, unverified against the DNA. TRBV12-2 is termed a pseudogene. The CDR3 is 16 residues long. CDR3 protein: CASRYPVGQSCLEQYF. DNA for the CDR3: TGTGCAAGTCGTTACCCCGTGGGACAGTCCTGTTTGGAGCAGTACTTC.

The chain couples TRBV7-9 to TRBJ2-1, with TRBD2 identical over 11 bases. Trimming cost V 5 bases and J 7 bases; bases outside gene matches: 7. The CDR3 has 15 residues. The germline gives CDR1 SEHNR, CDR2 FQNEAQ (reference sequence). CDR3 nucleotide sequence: TGTGCCAGCAGCCCCGGGACTAGCGGCTCAAATGAGCAGTTCTTC. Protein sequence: CASSPGTSGSNEQFF.

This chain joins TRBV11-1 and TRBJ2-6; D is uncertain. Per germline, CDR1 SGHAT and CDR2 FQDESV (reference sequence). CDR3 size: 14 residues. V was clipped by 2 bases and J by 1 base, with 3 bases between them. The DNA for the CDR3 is TGTGCCAGCAGCTTACAATCTGGGGCCAACGTCCTGACTTTC. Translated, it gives CASSLQSGANVLTF.

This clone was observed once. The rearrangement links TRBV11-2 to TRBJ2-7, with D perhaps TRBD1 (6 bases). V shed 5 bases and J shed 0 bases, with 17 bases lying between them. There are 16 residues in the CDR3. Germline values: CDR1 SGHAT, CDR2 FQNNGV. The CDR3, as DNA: TGTGCCAGCAGCGAAGCAGGGGCTCCGAGCTCCTACGAGCAGTACTTC. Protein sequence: CASSEAGAPSSYEQYF.